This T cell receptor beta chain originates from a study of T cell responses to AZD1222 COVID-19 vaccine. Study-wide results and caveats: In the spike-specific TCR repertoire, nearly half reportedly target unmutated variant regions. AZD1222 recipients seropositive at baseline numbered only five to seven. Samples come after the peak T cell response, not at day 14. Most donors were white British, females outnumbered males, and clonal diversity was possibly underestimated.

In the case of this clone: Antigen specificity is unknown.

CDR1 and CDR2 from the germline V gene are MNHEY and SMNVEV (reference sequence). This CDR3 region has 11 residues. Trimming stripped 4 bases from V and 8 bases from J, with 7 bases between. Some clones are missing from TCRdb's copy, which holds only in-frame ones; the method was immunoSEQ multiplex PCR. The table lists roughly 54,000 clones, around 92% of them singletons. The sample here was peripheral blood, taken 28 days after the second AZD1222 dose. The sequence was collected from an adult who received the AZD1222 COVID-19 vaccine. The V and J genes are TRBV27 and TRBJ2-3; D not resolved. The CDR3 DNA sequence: TGTGCCAGCAGTTCCGCATCTACGCAGTATTTT. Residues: CASSSASTQYF.